This T cell receptor beta chain was retrieved from a study of cytomegalovirus exposure and HLA in healthy donors. The PCR was carried out with 60 Vbeta primers and 13 Jbeta primers. This table comes from immunoSEQ multiplex PCR, and its TCRdb copy is limited to in-frame clones, with some not included. The sample includes approximately 170,000 clones, 75% to 85% of them seen just once. The V gene end was trimmed by 3 bases and the J gene end by 3 bases; junction bases not matched to a gene: 11. This CDR3 has 17 residues. Germline CDR1 LGHNA, CDR2 YSLEER. Sequenced material: PBMCs. J is TRBJ2-3 and V is TRBV4-3, with 8 nucleotides matching TRBD2. The TCR sequence derives from a female donor in good health and CMV-seronegative. This CDR3 reads CASSHILISSGTDTQYF. CDR3 coding DNA: TGCGCCAGCAGCCACATCTTAATCTCTAGCGGGACAGATACGCAGTATTTT.